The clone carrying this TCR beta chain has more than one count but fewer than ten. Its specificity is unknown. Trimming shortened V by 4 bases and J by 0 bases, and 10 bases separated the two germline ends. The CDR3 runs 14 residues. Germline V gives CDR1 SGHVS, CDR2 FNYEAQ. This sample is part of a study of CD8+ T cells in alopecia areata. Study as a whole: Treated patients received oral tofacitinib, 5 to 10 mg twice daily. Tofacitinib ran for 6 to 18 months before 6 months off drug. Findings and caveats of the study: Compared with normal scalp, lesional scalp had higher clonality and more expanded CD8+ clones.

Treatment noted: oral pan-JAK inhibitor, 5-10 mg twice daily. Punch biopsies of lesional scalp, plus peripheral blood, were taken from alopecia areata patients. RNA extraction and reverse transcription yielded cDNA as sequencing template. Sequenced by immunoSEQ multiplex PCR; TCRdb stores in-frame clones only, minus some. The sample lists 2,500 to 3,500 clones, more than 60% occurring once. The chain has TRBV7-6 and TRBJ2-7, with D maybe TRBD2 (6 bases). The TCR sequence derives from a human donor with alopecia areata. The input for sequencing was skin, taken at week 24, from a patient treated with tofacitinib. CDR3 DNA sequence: TGTGCCAGCAGCTCTCCGGGACTCTCCTACGAGCAGTACTTC. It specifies CASSSPGLSYEQYF.